The T cell receptor beta chain described here comes from a study of shared clonotypes between healthy human individuals. Using immunoSEQ multiplex PCR, the repertoire was profiled, and TCRdb retains in-frame clones only, with some absent. The sample consists of millions of clones, approximately 95% of them appearing once. Among the donors, all were Caucasian adults who lived in Nashville, Tennessee. This CDR3 is built from 14 residues. Trimming removed 7 bases from V and 3 bases from J; junction bases left unmatched: 8. Germline-derived CDR1 and CDR2 are MNHEY and SMNVEV (reference sequence). The TCR comes from a man in his late teens or twenties in good health. Some clones in this sample may be carry-over from other donors' samples. The sample consisted of naive CD4+ T cells from PBMCs. The subset is: CD45RA+ positively selected. The chain couples TRBV27 to TRBJ1-1; 7 bases line up with TRBD1. CDR3 bases: TGTGCCAGCATCAAGAGGACAGGCGACACTGAAGCTTTCTTT. Protein sequence: CASIKRTGDTEAFF.